Presented here are 8 T cell receptor beta chains from one specimen sequenced in a study of shared clonotypes between healthy human individuals. Naive CD8 populations comprised CD45RO-negative cells positively selected for CCR7, excluding terminally differentiated effector memory CD45RA+ cells. Repertoires were generated with immunoSEQ multiplex PCR, while TCRdb's copy carries only in-frame clones and drops some. The sample records approximately 2,000,000 clones, just over 90% being singletons. Sequencing was carried out using naive CD8+ T cells from PBMCs. The receptors derive from a man between 18 and 29 years old in good health. Some clones in this sample may be carry-over from other donors' samples.

This chain connects TRBV6-5 to TRBJ2-1, with a tentative D call TRBD2 (5 bases). CDR1 is MNHEY and CDR2 is SVGAGI in the germline V gene. V shed 5 bases and J shed 3 bases, with 8 bases lying between them. The CDR3 covers 13 residues. CDR3 in amino acids: CASSGGIYNEQFF. As DNA, the CDR3 is TGTGCCAGCAGTGGAGGTATCTACAATGAGCAGTTCTTC.

The chain carries TRBV5-6 and TRBJ2-5; D is unresolved. Germline assignment: CDR1 SGHDT and CDR2 YYEEEE. The ends were cut back, 8 bases at V and 6 bases at J, with 11 bases in the middle. The CDR3 runs to 11 residues. CDR3: CARGPAKTQYF. The DNA of the CDR3 is TGTGCCAGAGGCCCGGCCAAGACCCAGTACTTC.

The sample holds one count of this clone. The chain carries TRBV29-1 and TRBJ2-7; D might be TRBD2 (5 bases). The CDR3 consists of 13 residues. Germline CDR1 and CDR2: SQVTM and ANQGSEA. Trimming cost V 7 bases and J 0 bases, with 13 bases left between them. CDR3 residues: CSAEGSNSYEQYF. CDR3 coding DNA: TGCAGCGCCGAGGGAAGCAACTCCTACGAGCAGTACTTC.

V gene TRBV9 combines with J gene TRBJ1-5; 7 nucleotides line up with TRBD1. CDR1 and CDR2 (germline): SGDLS, YYNGEE. The CDR3 has 15 residues. J gave up 7 bases and V 5 bases, and 12 bases lay outside the gene matches. CDR3 bases: TGTGCCAGCAGAGCTATGTCCAGGGGGGGACAGCCCCAGCATTTT. It encodes CASRAMSRGGQPQHF.

The V and J genes are TRBV6-6 and TRBJ1-4, with a possible D match to TRBD1 (5 bases). The germline CDR1 and CDR2 sequences are MNHNY and SVGAGI (reference sequence). This CDR3 is 14 amino acids long. V was cut by 2 bases and J by 7 bases, with 11 bases left in between. The CDR3 region is CASSYGGVGEKLFF. The CDR3 DNA reads as TGTGCCAGCAGTTACGGGGGAGTTGGTGAAAAACTGTTTTTT.

The rearrangement joins TRBV28 to TRBJ1-3, with TRBD1 matching over 8 bases. With V trimmed by 1 base and J by 4 bases, 6 bases remained unmatched. This CDR3 has 16 residues. Germline assignment: CDR1 MDHEN and CDR2 SYDVKM. The chain's CDR3 is CASSLSLDRGGNTIYF. CDR3 nucleotides: TGTGCCAGCAGTTTATCCCTCGACAGGGGAGGAAACACCATATATTTT.

This rearrangement joins TRBV7-4 to TRBJ2-6; maybe TRBD1 (5 bases). CDR1 and CDR2 (germline): SGHVT, SQSDAQ. This CDR3 has 18 amino acids. V lost 5 bases and J 5 bases, leaving 22 bases between the germline ends. The CDR3 here is CASSASDSSQSRANVLTF. In nucleotides, the CDR3 is TGTGCCAGCAGCGCTTCAGACAGCTCACAAAGTCGGGCCAACGTCCTGACTTTC.

The chain recombines TRBV14 with TRBJ2-7; possibly TRBD1 for D (6 bases). Germline-derived CDR1 and CDR2 are SGHDN and FVKESK. The length of the CDR3 is 15 residues. Trimming cost V 4 bases and J 1 base, with 14 bases left between them. Here the CDR3 reads CASSPYRAPSYEQYF. The CDR3 region has the DNA TGTGCCAGCAGCCCCTACAGGGCCCCGTCCTACGAGCAGTACTTC. Full variable domain (rest looked up from reference TRBV14 and TRBJ2-7): EAGVTQFPSHSVIEKGQTVTLRCDPISGHDNLYWYRRVMGKEIKFLLHFVKESKQDESGMPNNRFLAERTGGTYSTLKVQPAELEDSGVYFCASSPYRAPSYEQYFGPGTRLTVT.